The clone carrying this T cell receptor beta chain was found a few times. Antigen unknown. Germline lookup yields CDR1 MNHEY and CDR2 SVGEGT. The CDR3 extends over 12 amino acids. V shed 5 bases and J shed 10 bases, with 12 bases lying between them. This record comes from a study of response to subunit inactivated influenza vaccine. General study findings and limits: T cells newly recruited by each seasonal influenza vaccination are few, the authors suggested.

Each CDR3 protein gets one entry after TCRdb re-called the RT-PCR reads with MiXCR. This sample has a few hundred thousand distinct CDR3 sequences; roughly 22% occur once, and the top ten carry about a tenth. The chain carries TRBV6-2 or TRBV6-3 and TRBJ2-1; no reliable D call. The material was PBMCs from blood, obtained about 19 months after vaccination. This receptor was identified in a man in his fifties or sixties who received an inactivated influenza vaccine. The CDR3 DNA is TGTGCCAGCAGTACACGGACGTACGAGCAGTTCTTC. Its protein product is CASSTRTYEQFF.